The 25 T cell receptor beta chains presented below share a single source sample, sequenced in a study of human T cells and chemical hapten exposure. Time point of the sample: pre-sensitization, week 0. Treatment noted: therapeutic diphenylcyclopropenone sensitization with weekly scalp DPC. TCRdb processed the RACE reads anew with MiXCR; each CDR3 protein has one entry. Found here are about 85,000 distinct CDR3 sequences, 8.5% to 9% of them singletons; the top ten hold approximately 2.8%. The sample consisted of whole blood, taken in connection with sensitization to the hapten diphenylcyclopropenone (DPC). The receptor source for this set is a man aged 35-49 years with alopecia areata. Some clones in this sample may be carry-over from other donors' samples.

This clonotype was observed many times. The chain carries TRBV6-2 or TRBV6-3 and TRBJ2-7; 9 nucleotides align to TRBD1. Per germline, CDR1 MNHEY and CDR2 SVGEGT. CDR3 length equals 13 residues. V lost 5 bases to trimming and J lost 5 bases; unmatched junction nucleotides: 4. Written as DNA, the CDR3 is TGTGCCAGCAGTGGACAGGGGAAGAACGAGCAGTACGTC. Translation gives CASSGQGKNEQYV.

The sample holds a few counts of this clonotype. The chain recombines TRBV30 with TRBJ2-3; TRBD1 agrees at 7 bases. CDR1 and CDR2 (germline): GTSNPN, SVGIG (reference sequence). The ends lost 2 bases at V and 1 base at J; junction bases unmatched: 0. The CDR3 is 13 amino acids. CDR3 DNA: TGTGCCTGGAGTCAGGGGGGCACAGATACGCAGTATTTT. Translation: CAWSQGGTDTQYF.

The sample holds a few counts of this clonotype. The genes are TRBV4-1 and TRBJ2-2; 13 nucleotides line up with TRBD2. Germline lookup yields CDR1 MGHRA and CDR2 YSYEKL. The CDR3 loop spans 17 amino acids. With V trimmed by 2 bases and J by 4 bases, 4 bases remained unmatched. CDR3 residues: CASSQRTSGSVTGELFF. The CDR3 nucleotides read TGCGCCAGCAGCCAACGGACTAGCGGGAGTGTCACCGGGGAGCTGTTTTTT.

This clonotype was observed a handful of times. The chain carries TRBV14 and TRBJ1-2; D is uncertain. The CDR3 totals 13 residues. Trimming left V 4 bases short and J 8 bases short, with 14 bases between. Germline values: CDR1 SGHDN, CDR2 FVKESK. The CDR3, as DNA: TGTGCCAGCAGCCCCGGGATTATCGGAGGCTACACCTTC. It codes for CASSPGIIGGYTF.

This clonotype was recorded many times. The chain joins TRBV20-1 to TRBJ2-1; 9 bases match TRBD2. The V segment lost 2 bases and the J segment 7 bases; nucleotides outside the gene matches: 12. From germline, CDR1 is DFQATT and CDR2 SNEGSKA (reference sequence). The CDR3 totals 16 residues. The CDR3 region is CSARRIGSGRGNEQFF. CDR3 DNA: TGCAGTGCTAGACGGATTGGTAGCGGGAGAGGTAATGAGCAGTTCTTC.

V gene TRBV7-2 combines with J gene TRBJ2-1; 9 bases fit TRBD2. The germline gives CDR1 SGHTA, CDR2 FQGNSA. Trimming at V came to 3 bases and at J to 9 bases, leaving 18 bases not matched to a gene. The CDR3 sequence is 18 residues long. For the CDR3, the DNA is TGTGCCAGCAGCTTCCCTACGAGATTAGCGGGAGAACAGAGTGAGCAGTTCTTC. This gives the protein CASSFPTRLAGEQSEQFF.

This clonotype has just a few counts. The chain is built from TRBV10-3 and TRBJ1-4; D is uncertain. There are 15 residues in the CDR3. Germline CDR1 and CDR2: ENHRY and SYGVKD. V lost 0 bases and J lost 5, with 10 bases in between. The CDR3 loop is CAISESQDGNEKLFF. CDR3 DNA: TGTGCCATCAGTGAGTCCCAGGACGGCAATGAAAAACTGTTTTTT.

This clonotype has more than one count but fewer than ten. The chain is built from TRBV6-5 and TRBJ1-6; a possible D gene is TRBD1 (6 bases). V was pared by 5 bases and J by 7 bases, with 15 bases between. Germline V gene sequence: CDR1 MNHEY, CDR2 SVGAGI. CDR3 length: 15 residues. The CDR3 spells CASSTDSALNSPLHF. CDR3 sequence (DNA): TGTGCCAGCAGTACGGACAGTGCCCTCAATTCACCCCTCCACTTT.

This clonotype has only a few counts. V usage is TRBV4-3 and J usage is TRBJ2-7, with D tentatively TRBD1 (5 bases). CDR3 length: 16 residues. Germline V gene data show CDR1 as LGHNA and CDR2 as YSLEER. Trimming removed 0 bases from V and 0 bases from J, with 12 bases in between. The CDR3 sequence: CASSQDQGPTSYEQYF. DNA of the CDR3: TGCGCCAGCAGCCAAGATCAGGGCCCCACCTCCTACGAGCAGTACTTC.

This clonotype was observed at least ten times. The chain recombines TRBV15 with TRBJ2-5; TRBD1 or TRBD2 may be the D gene (5 bases each). The germline V gene has CDR1 LNHNV and CDR2 YYDKDF (reference sequence). V lost 0 bases to trimming and J lost 4 bases, with 15 bases between them. CDR3 size: 16 residues. The CDR3 DNA is TGTGCCACCAGCAGAGAGGGGGACGCGGTACGAGAGACCCAGTACTTC. It translates to CATSREGDAVRETQYF.

This clonotype was counted between two and nine times. The rearrangement joins TRBV3-1 to TRBJ2-2; unclear D gene. Germline V gives CDR1 LGHDT, CDR2 YNNKEL (reference sequence). The CDR3 consists of 12 residues. Trimming took off 10 bases at V and 2 bases at J, with 8 bases between the two ends. In DNA form, the CDR3 reads TGTGCCACCGGACCAAACACCGGGGAGCTGTTTTTT. Translating it yields CATGPNTGELFF.

This clonotype was counted ten times or more. The chain recombines TRBV11-1 with TRBJ2-4, with D maybe TRBD1 (6 bases). From germline, CDR1 is SGHAT and CDR2 FQDESV (reference sequence). The CDR3 sequence is 15 residues long. Trimming removed 2 bases at V and 6 bases at J, with 14 bases between. The chain's CDR3 is CASSLRTQGRNIQYF. Here the CDR3 DNA reads TGTGCCAGCAGCTTACGAACACAGGGCAGAAACATTCAGTACTTC.

The chain combines TRBV29-1 with TRBJ1-1; TRBD1 might be the D (5 bases). The V gene's germline CDR1 is SQVTM and CDR2 ANQGSEA. The V and J ends lost 5 bases and 0 bases respectively, with 13 bases between them. CDR3 length: 14 residues. The CDR3 coding sequence is TGCAGCGTTACCGGGACGGGAATGAACACTGAAGCTTTCTTT. This translates into CSVTGTGMNTEAFF.

This clonotype was detected ten times or more. The chain has TRBV4-1 and TRBJ2-3, with D perhaps matching TRBD2 (6 bases). Per the germline V gene, CDR1 is MGHRA and CDR2 is YSYEKL. The CDR3 is 16 residues long. Deletions cut 2 bases from V and 1 base from J, with 13 bases between. This CDR3 reads CASSQSRGGGTDTQYF. The CDR3 nucleotides are TGCGCCAGCAGCCAATCGAGGGGAGGTGGCACAGATACGCAGTATTTT.

The V and J genes are TRBV30 and TRBJ2-3; 7 nucleotides agree with TRBD1. J lost 4 bases, V lost 4 bases, and 5 bases had no gene match. Germline V lookup: CDR1 GTSNPN, CDR2 SVGIG (reference sequence). This CDR3 region has 13 residues. CDR3 in amino acids: CAWMSGQADTQYF. In DNA form, the CDR3 reads TGTGCCTGGATGTCAGGACAGGCAGATACGCAGTATTTT.

The chain couples TRBV20-1 to TRBJ1-4; D gene unclear. Trimming took 6 bases from V and 13 from J, leaving 15 bases between them. This CDR3 spans 11 amino acids. Germline CDR1 and CDR2: DFQATT and SNEGSKA (reference sequence). The CDR3 DNA is TGCAGTGCCCCTAGGACGGACCGACTGTTTTTT. Translating it yields CSAPRTDRLFF.

This clonotype came up a few times. This chain joins TRBV20-1 and TRBJ2-7, with D uncertain. CDR3 length: 12 amino acids. Germline V gene lookup returns CDR1 DFQATT and CDR2 SNEGSKA (reference sequence). The ends were cut back, 6 bases at V and 3 bases at J, with 12 bases in the middle. CDR3 sequence (DNA): TGCAGTGCCAGCCCGGACGGCTACGAGCAGTACGTC. The encoded protein is CSASPDGYEQYV.

This clonotype was found many times. The chain employs TRBV7-9 and TRBJ1-1, with a tentative D call TRBD1 (5 bases). CDR3 length: 13 residues. Looked up from germline, CDR1 is SEHNR and CDR2 is FQNEAQ (reference sequence). The V end was cut by 4 bases, the J end by 2 bases, with 8 bases between. The CDR3 DNA is TGTGCCAGCAGCTCCCGGGGCAACACTGAAGCTTTCTTT. As protein: CASSSRGNTEAFF.

Notes on this clonotype: Germline and junction disagree at one end, which may indicate a read error. The chain joins TRBV12-3 or TRBV12-4 to TRBJ2-2; D uncertain. The CDR3 consists of 11 residues. CDR3 DNA: TGCGCCGGTGGGAACACCGGGGAGCTGTTTTTT. Translated: CAGGNTGELFF.

This clonotype was seen only a few times. The chain is built from TRBV27 and TRBJ2-1; 10 nucleotides match TRBD2. After removal of 5 bases from V and 0 bases from J, the junction contained 7 bases not matched to a gene. Germline CDR1 is MNHEY and CDR2 is SMNVEV (reference sequence). CDR3 length: 17 amino acids. For the CDR3, the DNA is TGTGCCAGCAGTCCCCAGACTAGCGGGCGCTCCTACAATGAGCAGTTCTTC. Its translation is CASSPQTSGRSYNEQFF.

This clonotype was recorded a few times. The rearrangement uses TRBV7-9 and TRBJ1-4, with 9 bases that match TRBD1. This CDR3 contains 15 residues. Germline values: CDR1 SEHNR, CDR2 FQNEAQ (reference sequence). V gave up 5 bases and J gave up 8 bases; unmatched junction bases: 9. CDR3 amino acids: CASSLWTGATEKLFF. For the CDR3, the DNA is TGTGCCAGCAGCCTCTGGACAGGGGCAACGGAAAAACTGTTTTTT.

In this sample, this clonotype turned up many times. The chain is built from TRBV12-3 or TRBV12-4 and TRBJ2-3; D is perhaps TRBD2 (6 bases). CDR3 length equals 15 residues. Trimming pared 5 bases from V and 0 bases from J, leaving 12 bases between. This chain's CDR3 is CASSPEGTSTDTQYF. The CDR3 coding sequence is TGTGCCAGCAGTCCAGAGGGGACTAGCACAGATACGCAGTATTTT.

The V call is TRBV7-9, the J call TRBJ2-3; 7 nucleotides match TRBD2. This CDR3 is built from 15 residues. The V gene's germline CDR1 is SEHNR and CDR2 FQNEAQ (reference sequence). The ends lost 5 bases at V and 7 bases at J; junction bases unmatched: 12. CDR3 coding DNA: TGTGCCAGCAGCAATAGCGGGCGGGGTGTGAATACGCAGTATTTT. Residues: CASSNSGRGVNTQYF. The full variable domain, in which reference TRBV7-9 and TRBJ2-3 provide the parts outside the CDR3, is DTGVSQNPRHKITKRGQNVTFRCDPISEHNRLYWYRQTLGQGPEFLTYFQNEAQLEKSRLLSDRFSAERPKGSFSTLEIQRTEQGDSAMYLCASSNSGRGVNTQYFGPGTRLTVL.

At least ten counts were recorded for this clonotype. The V call is TRBV7-3, the J call TRBJ2-3, with 10 bases matching TRBD2. The CDR3 covers 17 residues. Germline values: CDR1 SGHTA, CDR2 FQGTGA. V was pared by 5 bases and J by 0 bases, with 8 bases of the junction left unmatched. The CDR3 DNA sequence: TGTGCCAGCAGCCCGGGGGGACTAGCGCGGAGCACAGATACGCAGTATTTT. It codes for CASSPGGLARSTDTQYF.

Ten or more counts support this clonotype. The CDR3 protein is CASSLARVPNYGYTF. The CDR3 DNA sequence: TGTGCCAGCAGTTTGGCGCGGGTTCCTAACTATGGCTACACCTTC. The chain has TRBV28 and TRBJ1-2; D is undetermined. Per germline, CDR1 MDHEN and CDR2 SYDVKM. There are 15 residues in the CDR3. Trimming left V 3 bases short and J 0 bases short, with 11 bases between.